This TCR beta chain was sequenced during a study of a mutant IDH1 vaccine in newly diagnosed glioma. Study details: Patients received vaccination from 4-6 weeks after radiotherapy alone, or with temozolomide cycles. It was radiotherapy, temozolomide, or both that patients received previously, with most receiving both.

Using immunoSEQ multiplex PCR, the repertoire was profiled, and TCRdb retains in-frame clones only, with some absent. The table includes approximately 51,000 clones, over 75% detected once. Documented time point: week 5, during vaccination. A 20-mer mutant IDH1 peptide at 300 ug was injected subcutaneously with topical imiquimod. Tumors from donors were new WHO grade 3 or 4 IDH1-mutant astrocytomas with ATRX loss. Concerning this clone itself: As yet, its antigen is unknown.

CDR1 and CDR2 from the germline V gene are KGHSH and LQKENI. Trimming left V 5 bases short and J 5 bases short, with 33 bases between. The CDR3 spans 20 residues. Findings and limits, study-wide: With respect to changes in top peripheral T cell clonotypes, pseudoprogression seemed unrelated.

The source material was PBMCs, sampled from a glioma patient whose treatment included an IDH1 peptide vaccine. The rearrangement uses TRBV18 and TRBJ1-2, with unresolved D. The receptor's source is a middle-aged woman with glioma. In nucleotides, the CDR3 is TGTGCCAGCTCATCTACGGTCGCGGGCGGGAGAGCAGATCGGGATTATGGCTACACCTTC. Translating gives CASSSTVAGGRADRDYGYTF.